The TCR beta chain described here comes from a study of T cells after yellow fever vaccination. Findings and limits, study-wide: Reappearance after the booster was seen for most primary-vaccination clones, at 96% CD4 and around 88% CD8.

The authors made TCR cDNA by 5'RACE template switching, adding a universal primer site and UMIs. MiXCR was run by TCRdb on the 5' RACE reads, yielding one entry per CDR3 protein. Of around 610,000 distinct CDR3 sequences listed, 13% are singletons. The V segment lost 7 bases and the J segment 4 bases; nucleotides outside the gene matches: 3. The CDR3 is made up of 12 amino acids. The V gene's germline CDR1 is DFQATT and CDR2 SNEGSKA (reference sequence). As concerns this clonotype: The antigen remains undetermined.

This TCR came from a man under 40 who received the YFV17D yellow fever vaccine. Sequenced here: PBMCs, sampled on the day of the yellow fever booster vaccination. J is TRBJ1-4 and V is TRBV20-1; 7 nucleotides align to TRBD1. The CDR3 DNA sequence: TGCAGTGGCAGACAGGGTAATGAAAAACTGTTTTTT. This encodes CSGRQGNEKLFF.